This T cell receptor beta chain was captured by sequencing in a study of breast tumors, draining lymph nodes, adjacent tissues. Breast cancer patients provided tissue from their axillary draining lymph nodes. With respect to this clonotype: A read error may be the cause here, since a much bigger clone is one base away.

This CDR3 contains 19 residues. CDR1 and CDR2 (germline): LNHDA, SQIVND (reference sequence). In TCRdb, the multiplex PCR reads were re-called with MiXCR into one record per CDR3 protein. This repertoire shows roughly 80,000 distinct CDR3 sequences, about 20% found once; its top ten account for about 2.2%. The sample was axillary lymph node tissue. The chain recombines TRBV19 with TRBJ2-1, with TRBD2 matching 9 bases. This TCR was sampled from a female donor with breast cancer. Some clones in this sample may be carry-over from other donors' samples. In DNA, the CDR3 is TGTGCCAGTAGTACTCCCACAGCGGGAGGCCGAAGCTCCTACAATGAGCGGTTCTTC. Amino acid sequence: CASSTPTAGGRSSYNERFF. The complete variable domain, with remaining parts taken from reference TRBV19 and TRBJ2-1, reads DGGITQSPKYLFRKEGQNVTLSCEQNLNHDAMYWYRQDPGQGLRLIYYSQIVNDFQKGDIAEGYSVSREKKESFPLTVTSAQKNPTAFYLCASSTPTAGGRSSYNERFFGPGTRLTVL.